Listed below are T cell receptor beta chains from one sample, sequenced in a study of T-cell reconstitution after alpha-beta-depleted transplantation in children. TCRdb ran MiXCR on the PCR reads and lists one entry per CDR3 protein. The sample records around 210,000 distinct CDR3 sequences, about 6.6% being singletons. The specimen was PBMCs, collected before TCRalphabeta/CD19-depleted stem cell transplant. The receptor source for this set is a boy aged 2-9 years with acute lymphoblastic leukemia, due to receive a stem cell transplant. CDR3s include the opening cysteine and the closing phenylalanine or tryptophan. A D gene is named only where the DNA matches it firmly. Expanded clones get a size class; other rows say once, few or many, or leave the size out.

j_call d_call clone_size v_call cdr3_aa cdr3_nt
TRBJ2-4 - - TRBV15 CATSSVLRRTVANIQYF TGTGCCACCAGCAGCGTTCTGAGGCGGACGGTTGCGAACATTCAGTACTTC
TRBJ1-1 TRBD1 - TRBV27 CASSFSGTANTEAFF TGTGCCAGCAGTTTCTCCGGGACAGCGAACACTGAAGCTTTCTTT
TRBJ2-3 TRBD2 many TRBV29-1 CSSGTSSTDTQYF TGCAGCTCCGGGACTAGCAGCACAGATACGCAGTATTTT
TRBJ2-5 - many TRBV7-6 CASSFGDWLRETQYF TGTGCCAGCAGCTTTGGGGACTGGCTGCGGGAGACCCAGTACTTC
TRBJ2-1 - - TRBV7-2 CASSLGGGGRPFF TGTGCCAGCAGCTTAGGAGGAGGGGGCCGCCCCTTCTTC
TRBJ2-5 TRBD2 many TRBV15 CATSRGLAGGPGETQYF TGTGCCACCAGCAGAGGATTAGCGGGAGGGCCGGGGGAGACCCAGTACTTC
TRBJ1-6 TRBD1 few TRBV28 CASSSTGERSPLHF TGTGCCAGCAGTTCGACAGGGGAGCGGTCACCCCTCCACTTT
TRBJ1-6 - many TRBV28 CASRKVPTSLHF TGTGCCAGCAGGAAGGTCCCCACGTCCCTCCACTTT
TRBJ1-2 TRBD1 few TRBV7-2 CASSSGQGPDGYTF TGTGCCAGCAGCTCAGGACAGGGCCCCGATGGCTACACCTTC
TRBJ1-4 - - TRBV7-2 CASSLAPLFSGDVRKLFF TGTGCCAGCAGCTTAGCGCCATTATTCAGCGGGGACGTTCGAAAACTGTTTTTT
TRBJ2-1 TRBD2 - TRBV20-1 CSASVPWTSGGEQFF TGCAGTGCTTCGGTTCCATGGACTAGCGGGGGGGAGCAGTTCTTC
TRBJ2-5 TRBD1 many TRBV29-1 CSVHYWTGTKETQYF TGCAGCGTACACTATTGGACAGGGACGAAAGAGACCCAGTACTTC
TRBJ1-1 TRBD1 many TRBV6-5 CASSYLGTGLTEAFF TGTGCCAGCAGTTACCTCGGGACAGGGTTGACTGAAGCTTTCTTT
TRBJ2-3 - many TRBV3-1 CASSQDPPGLAASTDTQYF TGTGCCAGCAGCCAAGATCCCCCCGGTTTAGCGGCAAGCACAGATACGCAGTATTTT
TRBJ1-2 - few TRBV4-3 CASSQERGVGGYTF TGCGCCAGCAGCCAAGAACGGGGAGTCGGTGGCTACACCTTC
TRBJ2-4 - many TRBV5-1 CASSFDGAKNIQYF TGCGCCAGCAGCTTTGATGGAGCCAAAAACATTCAGTACTTC
TRBJ2-3 - many TRBV7-3 CASSSAHSTDTQYF TGTGCCAGCAGCTCGGCCCACAGCACAGATACGCAGTATTTT
TRBJ2-7 - many TRBV29-1 CSVEDRARGKYEQYF TGCAGCGTTGAAGATCGAGCCAGGGGTAAATACGAGCAGTACTTC
TRBJ2-4 TRBD1 - TRBV18 CASSPPSRDSNIQYF TGTGCCAGCTCACCTCCGTCCCGGGACAGCAACATTCAGTACTTC
TRBJ2-1 TRBD2 many TRBV6-5 CASSYSLGGFYNEQFF TGTGCCAGCAGTTACTCTCTCGGGGGGTTCTACAATGAGCAGTTCTTC
TRBJ1-3 - - TRBV18 CASSPQDLSSGNTIYF TGTGCCAGCTCACCCCAGGACCTCAGCTCTGGAAACACCATATATTTT
TRBJ2-7 - many TRBV7-9 CASSSSMQGTSSYEQYF TGTGCCAGCAGCTCTAGTATGCAGGGGACTTCTTCCTACGAGCAGTACTTC
TRBJ2-3 TRBD2 many TRBV28 CASSLLLGGGAEDTQYF TGTGCCAGCAGTCTCCTACTAGGCGGGGGTGCAGAAGATACGCAGTATTTT
TRBJ2-1 - many TRBV7-9 CASSLFHDNEQFF TGTGCCAGCAGCTTATTTCACGACAATGAGCAGTTCTTC
TRBJ2-5 - few TRBV6-5 CASSYSGGRQETQYF TGTGCCAGCAGTTACTCAGGGGGACGGCAAGAGACCCAGTACTTC
TRBJ2-2 TRBD1 many TRBV12-3/TRBV12-4 CASSPKTGRTGELFF TGTGCCAGCAGTCCCAAGACAGGGCGGACCGGGGAGCTGTTTTTT
TRBJ2-1 - many TRBV6-5 CASSPSSPRTEQFF TGTGCCAGCAGTCCCTCATCCCCGAGGACTGAGCAGTTCTTC
TRBJ2-5 TRBD2 many TRBV3-1 CASSPGQGEGQETQYF TGTGCCAGCAGCCCAGGACAAGGGGAGGGGCAAGAGACCCAGTACTTC